This TCR beta chain was retrieved from a study of blood T cell repertoires in COVID-19. Turning to the study itself: Specimens from acute and convalescent COVID-19 originated in the United States, Italy and Spain. T cells, B-cell-depleted T cells, or PBMCs supplied cDNA or gDNA.

The CDR3 covers 14 residues. V shed 5 bases, J shed 3 bases, and the junction held 7 bases outside the gene matches. Germline V gives CDR1 SGHRS, CDR2 YFSETQ. In the original processing: Nucleated cell counts were estimated from reference gene primer amplification. Profiling relied on immunoSEQ multiplex PCR, and the TCRdb table lists in-frame clones only, not all of them. V, J and clone size are those of that table, while D and trimming were read from the DNA. The repertoire holds some 96,000 clones, over 80% seen once, with around an eighth in the top ten. This clonotype was obtained from a man between 45 and 60 years old with active or convalescent COVID-19. The chain uses TRBV5-1 and TRBJ1-2; 7 nucleotides align to TRBD1. The sequencing sample was made of peripheral blood. CDR3 sequence: CASSFTGVDYGYTF. The CDR3 DNA sequence: TGCGCCAGCAGTTTTACAGGGGTTGACTATGGCTACACCTTC.